This T cell receptor (beta chain) appears in the sequencing data of a study of cytomegalovirus exposure and HLA in healthy donors. Both 60 Vbeta primers and 13 Jbeta primers went into the PCR. Measured with immunoSEQ multiplex PCR; TCRdb has only the in-frame clones, and not every one. The top ten hold 3.5% to 4% of the sample, which has fewer than 130,000 clones, roughly 69% seen once. This clone was seen more than once but under ten times. Its antigen is undetermined. Study conclusions and caveats: Reports described diagnosis of cytomegalovirus status by the classifier as highly specific and sensitive.

Germline loops: CDR1 MNHEY, CDR2 SVGAGI. The ends were cut back, 8 bases at V and 0 bases at J, with 10 bases in the middle. CDR3 length: 14 amino acids. Sequencing was performed on PBMCs. The source is a man younger than 40 in good health and CMV-seropositive. The chain recombines TRBV6-5 with TRBJ1-4; maybe TRBD1 (6 bases). The CDR3 DNA follows: TGTGCCAGCGCACAGGGAACAACTAATGAAAAACTGTTTTTT. Its protein is CASAQGTTNEKLFF.